These 21 T cell receptor beta chains were sequenced from one sample in a study of T cells in women clearing cervical HPV infection. Profiling relied on immunoSEQ multiplex PCR, and the TCRdb table lists in-frame clones only, not all of them. This sample's table has about 24,000 clones. The sample consisted of blood buffy coat. These receptors were obtained from a woman aged 18-70 years with a cervical HPV16 infection that either progressed to CIN3+ or cleared (not recorded which).

Remarks on this clone: The observed sequence ends 3 residues before the CDR3 terminus, with the missing tail filled in from the germline J gene. V is TRBV2 and J is TRBJ2-1; D may be TRBD2 (5 bases). The CDR3 totals 14 residues. In germline, CDR1 is SNHLY, CDR2 FYNNEI. The germline V and J ends were trimmed by 5 bases and 6 bases, with 14 bases remaining between them. The DNA read from the CDR3 is TGTGCCAGCAGTCTAGCCCCGGTGGTCAATGAG. This translates into CASSLAPVVNE. In full, the CDR3 is CASSLAPVVNEQFF.

The covered CDR3 bases are TGTGCCAGCAGTGAGCAGGACAGAAGCACAGATACG. Residues: CASSEQDRSTDT. The full CDR3 sequence reads CASSEQDRSTDTQYF. This chain connects TRBV6-1 to TRBJ2-3; maybe TRBD1 (6 bases). Read sequence stops 3 residues before the CDR3 end, and the germline J gene provides the missing end. Germline values: CDR1 MNHNS, CDR2 SASEGT. This CDR3 contains 15 residues. V was shortened by 3 bases and J by 0 bases, with 10 bases between the two germline ends.

Remarks on this clone: The CDR3 is cut off 3 residues early in the read; its end comes from the germline J gene. The rearrangement uses TRBV2 and TRBJ1-2; unclear D gene. The CDR3 has 17 amino acids. CDR1 SNHLY and CDR2 FYNNEI come from the germline V gene. CDR3 residues: CASSDSLTSNAYNDYTF. The CDR3 DNA, read in part, is TGTGCCAGCAGTGATTCCCTGACTAGTAACGCCTACAATGAC.

Points on this clone: The read ends 3 residues before the CDR3 terminus; that terminus is restored from the germline J gene. The chain employs TRBV5-6 and TRBJ1-1; the match to TRBD1 covers 8 bases. Germline V gives CDR1 SGHDT, CDR2 YYEEEE. CDR3 length: 14 amino acids. V lost 5 bases to trimming and J lost 4 bases; unmatched junction nucleotides: 7. CDR3 in amino acids: CASRGQGSGTEAFF. The covered CDR3 bases are TGTGCCAGCAGAGGACAGGGTTCCGGCACTGAA.

A word on this clone: The CDR3 end is not reached by the read, which stops 3 residues before it; the germline J gene fills it in. The chain employs TRBV20-1 and TRBJ1-2; no clear D gene. Trimming took 3 bases from V and 2 from J, leaving 10 bases between them. Germline CDR1 DFQATT, CDR2 SNEGSKA (reference sequence). The CDR3 contains 13 residues. Here the CDR3 reads CSASEGANYGYTF. Partial CDR3 DNA: TGCAGTGCTAGCGAAGGAGCGAACTATGGC.

Worth noting for this clone: Read coverage stops 3 residues before the CDR3 terminus; the germline J gene supplies the remainder. V usage is TRBV19 and J usage is TRBJ1-2; 8 positions agree with TRBD1. The CDR3 is made up of 15 amino acids. V dropped 5 bases and J dropped 6; count of bases not matched to a gene: 11. Germline V gene sequence: CDR1 LNHDA, CDR2 SQIVND (reference sequence). The covered CDR3 bases are TGTGCCAGTAGTTTTCAGGGGGCCGGTTTTCATGGC. Amino acids: CASSFQGAGFHG. The complete CDR3 sequence is CASSFQGAGFHGYTF.

Worth noting for this clone: The read gets to within 3 residues of the CDR3 end, and the germline J gene fills in the rest. V usage is TRBV20-1 and J usage is TRBJ2-1; possibly TRBD2 for D (7 bases). V was trimmed by 2 bases and J by 7 bases, leaving 12 bases between them. Germline V gene data show CDR1 as DFQATT and CDR2 as SNEGSKA (reference sequence). CDR3 length: 13 amino acids. The CDR3 loop reads CSARTGGINEQFF. Incomplete CDR3 DNA: TGCAGTGCTAGAACGGGGGGCATAAATGAG.

CDR3 sequence: CSVEGADRQETQYF. CDR3 DNA, as far as it was read: TGCAGCGTTGAAGGGGCGGACAGACAAGAGACC. The rearrangement uses TRBV29-1 and TRBJ2-5; possibly TRBD1 for D (6 bases). The CDR3 end falls 3 residues outside the read, so it is completed with the germline J gene. Germline assignment: CDR1 SQVTM and CDR2 ANQGSEA. The CDR3 extends over 14 amino acids. V dropped 1 base and J dropped 2 bases, with 11 bases sitting between them.

About this clone itself: The read ends 3 residues early relative to the CDR3; the germline J gene fills the gap. This chain connects TRBV2 to TRBJ1-4; D possibly corresponds to TRBD1 (6 bases). The CDR3 extends over 15 amino acids. Between the trimmed V and J ends, which lost 4 bases and 2 bases, there was a span of 11 bases. Germline CDR1 reads SNHLY; CDR2 reads FYNNEI. This chain's CDR3 is CASSATRGTNEKLFF. The part of the CDR3 DNA that was read is TGTGCCAGCAGTGCCACCAGGGGCACTAATGAAAAA.

Note on this clone: The CDR3 end lies 3 residues beyond the end of the read and is filled in from the germline J gene. The chain employs TRBV5-1 and TRBJ2-2, with no clear D. Germline V gene lookup returns CDR1 SGHRS and CDR2 YFSETQ. The CDR3 loop spans 16 amino acids. Incomplete CDR3 DNA: TGCGCCAGCAGCCCAGCCGTCGGTGCAACTAATGAAAAG. It translates to CASSPAVGATNEK. The whole CDR3 is CASSPAVGATNEKLFF.

Comment on this clone: The read finishes 3 residues shy of the CDR3 end, and the germline J gene is used to complete it. The chain recombines TRBV20-1 with TRBJ1-5; 7 bases match TRBD1. Germline V gene data show CDR1 as DFQATT and CDR2 as SNEGSKA (reference sequence). The CDR3 is 14 amino acids. Losses at the gene ends were 6 bases for V and 9 bases for J; bases not matched to a gene: 14. The CDR3 protein is CSAIGTAGLGPQHF. The DNA read from the CDR3 is TGCAGTGCCATCGGGACAGCCGGGCTCGGGCCC.

Comments on this clone: The read comes to an end 3 residues before the CDR3 does, leaving the germline J gene to fill in the end. The V call is TRBV19, the J call TRBJ2-2; D possibly corresponds to TRBD1 (5 bases). The V end was cut by 5 bases, the J end by 5 bases, with 24 bases between. Germline CDR1 and CDR2: LNHDA and SQIVND (reference sequence). This CDR3 spans 18 amino acids. The CDR3 region is CASSSILKQVLETGELFF. Partial CDR3 DNA: TGTGCCAGTAGTTCGATTTTGAAACAGGTCCTGGAGACCGGGGAG.

A remark on this clone: The read finishes 3 residues shy of the CDR3 end, and the germline J gene is used to complete it. This chain uses TRBV9 with TRBJ2-2; maybe TRBD1 (5 bases). The CDR3 runs 16 residues. Germline values: CDR1 SGDLS, CDR2 YYNGEE. The sequenced CDR3 bases are TGTGCCAGCAGCGTAGGGGCATTTTCTGGGGCCAACGTG. This sequence encodes CASSVGAFSGANV. The CDR3 reads in full as CASSVGAFSGANVLFF.

For this clone: Coverage ceases 3 residues before the CDR3 finishes, and the germline J gene fills in the end. J is TRBJ1-3 and V is TRBV5-1, with 7 bases matching TRBD1. Trimming cost V 3 bases and J 0 bases; bases outside gene matches: 3. CDR1 SGHRS and CDR2 YFSETQ come from the germline V gene. CDR3 length: 15 amino acids. The CDR3 DNA, read in part, is TGCGCCAGCAGCTCGGACAGGTTCTCTGGAAACACC. Amino acids: CASSSDRFSGNT. From start to end, the CDR3 is CASSSDRFSGNTIYF. Full variable domain (outside the CDR3, taken from reference TRBV5-1 and TRBJ1-3): KAGVTQTPRYLIKTRGQQVTLSCSPISGHRSVSWYQQTPGQGLQFLFEYFSETQRNKGNFPGRFSGRQFSNSRSEMNVSTLELGDSALYLCASSSDRFSGNTIYFGEGSWLTVV.

Note on this clone: With the read ending 3 residues before the CDR3 end, the germline J gene is used to fill in that end. V and J are TRBV19 and TRBJ2-7; 7 nucleotides match TRBD2. Germline V gene data show CDR1 as LNHDA and CDR2 as SQIVND (reference sequence). The V segment lost 6 bases and the J segment 0 bases; nucleotides outside the gene matches: 11. The CDR3 is made up of 16 amino acids. CDR3 DNA, as far as it was read: TGTGCCAGTAGAGAGAGGGGAGGGGCCGGCTCCTACGAG. Translation gives CASRERGGAGSYE. The entire CDR3 protein is CASRERGGAGSYEQYF.

On this clone itself: The CDR3 goes on 3 residues after the read ends, and that part is filled in from the germline J gene. The chain couples TRBV18 to TRBJ1-4; TRBD1 aligns across 9 bases. Germline CDR1 is KGHSH and CDR2 is LQKENI. There are 15 residues in the CDR3. V shed 3 bases, J shed 8 bases, and the junction held 7 bases outside the gene matches. The CDR3 reads CASSPGTGSQEKLFF. CDR3 DNA (partial): TGTGCCAGCTCACCGGGGACAGGGAGTCAGGAAAAA.

CDR3 residues: CSASPGQGAEQFF. The sequenced CDR3 bases are TGCAGTGCTAGCCCCGGACAGGGCGCTGAG. The chain recombines TRBV20-1 with TRBJ2-1; 8 bases agree with TRBD1. The read stops 3 residues short of the end of the CDR3; the missing end is completed from the germline J gene. Germline-derived CDR1 and CDR2 are DFQATT and SNEGSKA (reference sequence). This CDR3 has 13 amino acids. With V trimmed by 3 bases and J by 9 bases, 7 bases remained unmatched.

The CDR3 loop is CASSQSIDKIPQETQYF. CDR3 DNA, as far as it was read: TGCGCCAGCAGTCAATCAATAGATAAAATACCCCAAGAGACG. The chain has TRBV23-1 and TRBJ2-3; D is unresolved. The read terminates 3 residues before the CDR3 end, so the remaining end is supplied by the germline J gene. TRBV23-1 is an ORF for which the function is uncertain. The CDR3 totals 17 residues.

Regarding this clone: At one boundary the junction diverges from the germline segment, which might be a read error. The CDR3 extends 3 residues past the end of the read, so its final part is completed from the germline J gene. The sample carries other DNA sequences with the same CDR3. V and J are TRBV30 and TRBJ1-3; weak D call: TRBD1 (5 bases). Germline V gene sequence: CDR1 GTSNPN, CDR2 SVGIG (reference sequence). This CDR3 comprises 13 residues. The sequenced part of the CDR3 DNA is TGTGCCTGGAGTGTGGACGGGTCGGACACG. It is translated as CAWSVDGSDT. The entire CDR3 is CAWSVDGSDTIYF.

Notes on this clone: Other nucleotide sequences from this sample produce the same CDR3. Incomplete CDR3 DNA: TGTGCCAGCAGCTTTGATCTACAGGGGAGCTATGGC. It codes for CASSFDLQGSYG. The complete CDR3 reads CASSFDLQGSYGYTF. V is TRBV5-4 and J is TRBJ1-2, with 7 bases identical to TRBD1. The read ends 3 residues before the CDR3 terminus; that terminus is restored from the germline J gene. The ends lost 2 bases at V and 4 bases at J; junction bases unmatched: 8. This CDR3 spans 15 amino acids. CDR1 SGHNT and CDR2 YYREEE come from the germline V gene (reference sequence).

In the case of this clone: The read gets to within 3 residues of the CDR3 end, and the germline J gene fills in the rest. The chain uses TRBV2 and TRBJ1-4; 8 bases align to TRBD1. This CDR3 region has 14 residues. Germline V gene data show CDR1 as SNHLY and CDR2 as FYNNEI. Germline trimming cut 7 bases from V and 1 base from J; bases unmatched to any gene: 2. The CDR3 bases that were read are TGTGCCAGCAACGGACAGGGAACTAATGAAAAA. Translated, it gives CASNGQGTNEK. The full-length CDR3 reads as CASNGQGTNEKLFF.